One sample yielded the 20 T cell receptor beta chains listed below, sequenced in a study of T cell repertoires and Cas9 in healthy adults (dated by TCRdb to the late 2010s). Library preparation was by the immunoSEQ multiplex PCR assay. What TCRdb holds here is the immuneACCESS table cut down to in-frame rearrangements. Part of the clones is not present; checked against another copy, under half of the missing clones reflect an unresolved V gene, and the others are unexplained. The sample profile shows 13,000 to 15,000 clones; about 88% of them were found once. The ten biggest clones cover about 1.5% of the sample. Sequencing was performed on Tregs (CD4+, CD25+, CD127-, CD137-, CD154-) from PBMCs; culture status not recorded. The receptors here all came from a human donor in good health.

The chain couples TRBV4-1 to TRBJ2-3, with 9 positions matching TRBD2. The ends lost 0 bases at V and 3 bases at J; junction bases unmatched: 13. The CDR3 spans 19 residues. Looked up from germline, CDR1 is MGHRA and CDR2 is YSYEKL. The DNA of the CDR3 is TGCGCCAGCAGCCAAGATGGTAGCGGGAGACTAGCTAGAACAGATACGCAGTATTTT. Its protein is CASSQDGSGRLARTDTQYF.

The chain joins TRBV11-3 to TRBJ1-1, with D tentatively TRBD1 (5 bases). In germline, CDR1 is SGHNT, CDR2 YENEEA. V lost 3 bases and J 5 bases, leaving 10 bases between the germline ends. The CDR3 has 13 amino acids. The CDR3 DNA reads as TGTGCCAGCAGCTTGGAGGGACGGACTGAAGCTTTCTTT. This encodes CASSLEGRTEAFF.

The gene calls are TRBV4-3 and TRBJ1-4, with D possibly matching TRBD1 (5 bases). The CDR3 runs 15 residues. V lost 0 bases and J 10 bases, leaving 15 bases between the germline ends. Germline CDR1 reads LGHNA; CDR2 reads YSLEER. CDR3 DNA: TGCGCCAGCAGCCAAGAAGGGACCGCAGAACGAAAACTGTTTTTT. Translated, it gives CASSQEGTAERKLFF.

The rearrangement uses TRBV18 and TRBJ1-1, with D maybe TRBD1 (5 bases). V lost 3 bases and J 1 base, leaving 15 bases between the germline ends. Germline V gives CDR1 KGHSH, CDR2 LQKENI. The CDR3 covers 16 residues. The CDR3 coding sequence is TGTGCCAGCTCACCGGAGAGACAGATTTGGAACACTGAAGCTTTCTTT. Translation gives CASSPERQIWNTEAFF.

The V gene is TRBV4-2, the J gene TRBJ1-4; no definite D call. Trimming took 1 base from V and 0 from J, leaving 9 bases between them. There are 16 residues in the CDR3. Germline values: CDR1 LGHNA, CDR2 YNFKEQ. Written as DNA, the CDR3 is TGTGCCAGCAGCCAAGGAGACTCTGCAACTAATGAAAAACTGTTTTTT. It yields the protein CASSQGDSATNEKLFF.

In DNA form, the CDR3 reads TGCGCCACCAAAGGCGGGGAGTCATCGAATGAGCAGTTCTTC. It specifies CATKGGESSNEQFF. The J gene is TRBJ2-1, the V gene TRBV5-1; the D gene is possibly TRBD2 (6 bases). The CDR3 covers 14 residues. Looked up from germline, CDR1 is SGHRS and CDR2 is YFSETQ. Trimming removed 9 bases from V and 7 bases from J, with 20 bases in between.

In DNA, the CDR3 is TGTGCCAGCAGCTTGTCTTTTCCTGGAAACACCATATATTTT. The encoded protein is CASSLSFPGNTIYF. The chain joins TRBV5-5 to TRBJ1-3; D gene uncertain. The germline gives CDR1 SGHKS, CDR2 YYEKEE (reference sequence). The germline V and J ends were trimmed by 1 base and 2 bases, with 7 bases remaining between them. This CDR3 has 14 amino acids. Supplemented by reference TRBV5-5 and TRBJ1-3, the full variable domain reads DAGVTQSPTHLIKTRGQQVTLRCSPISGHKSVSWYQQVLGQGPQFIFQYYEKEERGRGNFPDRFSARQFPNYSSELNVNALLLGDSALYLCASSLSFPGNTIYFGEGSWLTVV.

V gene TRBV5-4 combines with J gene TRBJ2-3, with 10 bases fitting TRBD2. The germline CDR1 and CDR2 sequences are SGHNT and YYREEE (reference sequence). This CDR3 is built from 15 residues. J lost 6 bases, V lost 1 base, and 5 bases had no gene match. CDR3: CASSLSTSGADTQYF. CDR3 coding DNA: TGTGCCAGCAGCTTGTCTACTAGCGGGGCGGATACGCAGTATTTT.

The chain is built from TRBV6-5 and TRBJ2-1; D may match TRBD1 or TRBD2 (5 bases each). This CDR3 spans 14 amino acids. The germline gives CDR1 MNHEY, CDR2 SVGAGI. Trimming pared 6 bases from V and 0 bases from J, leaving 9 bases between. DNA for the CDR3: TGTGCCAGCAGCGCAGGGAGCTCCTACAATGAGCAGTTCTTC. Translated, it gives CASSAGSSYNEQFF.

CDR3 sequence: CASSQDLTGVGSNEQFF. The CDR3 region has the DNA TGCGCCAGCAGCCAAGATCTAACGGGAGTGGGGTCCAATGAGCAGTTCTTC. This chain links TRBV4-3 with TRBJ2-1, with D tentatively TRBD2 (6 bases). The V gene's germline CDR1 is LGHNA and CDR2 YSLEER. The V and J ends lost 0 bases and 6 bases respectively, with 18 bases between them. This CDR3 has 17 amino acids.

This clone was seen once. The V gene is TRBV28, the J gene TRBJ2-7; 8 positions agree with TRBD2. J lost 1 base, V lost 4 bases, and 6 bases had no gene match. CDR1 and CDR2 from the germline V gene are MDHEN and SYDVKM. This CDR3 spans 15 amino acids. The CDR3 sequence is CASSSGTRVSYEQYV. The CDR3 DNA follows: TGTGCCAGCAGTTCCGGGACTAGGGTTTCCTACGAGCAGTACGTC.

This clone has just one count. The chain has TRBV5-5 and TRBJ2-3; D remains unclear. Trimming stripped 1 base from V and 6 bases from J, with 3 bases between. The CDR3 is 11 amino acids. The germline V gene encodes CDR1 SGHKS and CDR2 YYEKEE (reference sequence). CDR3: CASSLLDTQYF. In DNA form, the CDR3 reads TGTGCCAGCAGCTTGCTGGATACGCAGTATTTT.

This sequence joins TRBV27 and TRBJ1-4; D is uncertain. CDR3 length: 17 residues. V was pared by 5 bases and J by 3 bases, with 19 bases between. Germline CDR1 and CDR2: MNHEY and SMNVEV (reference sequence). CDR3 in DNA: TGTGCCAGCAGTGGGCACCCGGGAGCAACCGCTAATGAAAAACTGTTTTTT. It translates to CASSGHPGATANEKLFF.

The chain couples TRBV5-1 to TRBJ2-2; D ambiguous. CDR1 SGHRS and CDR2 YFSETQ come from the germline V gene. There are 17 residues in the CDR3. V was pared by 0 bases and J by 4 bases, with 16 bases between. The CDR3: CASSLASGKRGTGELFF. CDR3 coding DNA: TGCGCCAGCAGCTTGGCTTCAGGAAAGCGCGGCACCGGGGAGCTGTTTTTT.

The V call is TRBV27, the J call TRBJ1-5; 10 nucleotides line up with TRBD1. CDR1 and CDR2 from the germline V gene are MNHEY and SMNVEV (reference sequence). This CDR3 spans 18 amino acids. The ends lost 1 base at V and 0 bases at J; junction bases unmatched: 6. CDR3 in amino acids: CASSLFGTGADSNQPQHF. CDR3 nucleotides: TGTGCCAGCAGTTTATTTGGGACAGGGGCGGATAGCAATCAGCCCCAGCATTTT.

The rearrangement joins TRBV7-9 to TRBJ2-3; unclear D gene. Germline V gene lookup returns CDR1 SEHNR and CDR2 FQNEAQ (reference sequence). Trimming cost V 4 bases and J 6 bases, with 8 bases left between them. CDR3 size: 12 residues. The CDR3 sequence is CASSSTGDTQYF. CDR3 nucleotide sequence: TGTGCCAGCAGCTCCACCGGGGATACGCAGTATTTT.

The gene calls are TRBV5-1 and TRBJ1-1, with a tentative D call TRBD1 (5 bases). The V and J ends lost 4 bases and 4 bases respectively, with 14 bases between them. CDR3 length: 14 residues. Germline values: CDR1 SGHRS, CDR2 YFSETQ. The CDR3 DNA reads as TGCGCCAGCAGCGGCGACAGACGAGGCACTGAAGCTTTCTTT. It yields the protein CASSGDRRGTEAFF.

The sample holds one count of this clone. This chain uses TRBV6-6 with TRBJ2-7; D is perhaps TRBD1 (5 bases). Germline V CDR1 and CDR2: MNHNY, SVGAGI (reference sequence). This CDR3 comprises 13 residues. V was shortened by 5 bases and J by 7 bases, with 15 bases between the two germline ends. CDR3 coding DNA: TGTGCCAGCAGTAACCTCAGGGCCGGGGAGCAGTACGTC. Translated: CASSNLRAGEQYV.

The CDR3 nucleotides are TGTGCCAGTAGTAAGGGACTAGCGGGAGTCCCGGGGACAGATACGCAGTATTTT. Encoded protein: CASSKGLAGVPGTDTQYF. The J gene is TRBJ2-3, the V gene TRBV19; TRBD2 agrees at 14 bases. After removal of 4 bases from V and 3 bases from J, the junction contained 9 bases not matched to a gene. Germline V gives CDR1 LNHDA, CDR2 SQIVND (reference sequence). This CDR3 region has 18 residues.

J is TRBJ2-7 and V is TRBV7-2, with D perhaps being TRBD1 or TRBD2 (6 bases each). The V gene's germline CDR1 is SGHTA and CDR2 FQGNSA. The length of the CDR3 is 13 residues. The V gene lost 5 bases and the J gene lost 6 bases, with 14 bases spanning the gap. CDR3 DNA sequence: TGTGCCAGCAGCAGTGAAGGGGGGCGCGAGCAGTACGTC. Its protein product is CASSSEGGREQYV.